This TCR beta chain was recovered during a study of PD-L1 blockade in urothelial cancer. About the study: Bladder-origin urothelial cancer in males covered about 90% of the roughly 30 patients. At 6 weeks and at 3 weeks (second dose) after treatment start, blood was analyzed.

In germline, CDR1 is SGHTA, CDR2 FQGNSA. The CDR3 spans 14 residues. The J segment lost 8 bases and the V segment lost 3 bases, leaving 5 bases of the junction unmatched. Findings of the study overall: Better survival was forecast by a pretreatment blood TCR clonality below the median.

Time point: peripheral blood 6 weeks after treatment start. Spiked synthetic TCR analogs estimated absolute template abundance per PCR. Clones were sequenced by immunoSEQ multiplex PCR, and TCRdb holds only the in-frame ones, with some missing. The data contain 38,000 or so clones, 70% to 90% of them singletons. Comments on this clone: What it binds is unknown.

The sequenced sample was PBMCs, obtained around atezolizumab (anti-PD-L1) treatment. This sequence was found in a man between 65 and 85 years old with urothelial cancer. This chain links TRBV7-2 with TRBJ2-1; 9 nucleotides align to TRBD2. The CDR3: CASSLGLAFDEQFF. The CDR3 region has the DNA TGTGCCAGCAGCTTGGGACTAGCTTTCGATGAGCAGTTCTTC.